This T cell receptor (beta chain) came from a study of cytomegalovirus exposure and HLA in healthy donors. Looking at the study overall: Ancestry clustering placed 70% to 90% of under 450 genotyped donors in the Caucasian-associated cluster. Findings of the study overall: Reports state that TCR beta sequences accurately predicted most subjects' HLA-A and HLA-B alleles. Cytomegalovirus-associated status was assigned to more than 150 TCR beta chains.

This clone was observed a few times. The antigen remains undetermined. V lost 3 bases to trimming and J lost 4 bases; unmatched junction nucleotides: 2. The V gene's germline CDR1 is MNHNS and CDR2 SASEGT. The CDR3 has 15 amino acids. It was with 60 Vbeta and 13 Jbeta primers that the PCR ran. Clones were sequenced by immunoSEQ multiplex PCR, and TCRdb holds only the in-frame ones, with some missing. The sample has more than 110,000 clones, roughly 80% seen once. The material sequenced was PBMCs. The receptor's source is a female donor in good health and CMV-seronegative. The rearrangement links TRBV6-1 to TRBJ2-1, with 11 bases that match TRBD2. CDR3 region: CASSDGTSGYNEQFF. The CDR3 region has the DNA TGTGCCAGCAGTGACGGGACTAGCGGTTACAATGAGCAGTTCTTC.